This record covers a single T cell receptor beta chain. Trimming shortened V by 3 bases and J by 0 bases, and 14 bases separated the two germline ends. The CDR3 extends over 15 amino acids. Germline V CDR1 and CDR2: DFQATT, SNEGSKA (reference sequence). Sequencing used immunoSEQ multiplex PCR; TCRdb keeps in-frame clones, though not all of them. The table lists roughly 87,000 clones, about 91% of them singletons. These data come from a study of T cell responses to AZD1222 COVID-19 vaccine. The material was peripheral blood, obtained 28 days after the second AZD1222 dose. This receptor was taken from an adult who received the AZD1222 COVID-19 vaccine. The rearrangement joins TRBV20-1 to TRBJ1-1; D uncertain. DNA of the CDR3: TGCAGTGCTAGTCAAATAGGGCTCATGAACACTGAAGCTTTCTTT. It is translated as CSASQIGLMNTEAFF.